The 23 T cell receptor beta chains presented below share a single source sample, sequenced in a study of T cell repertoires in cytomegalovirus infection. The antigens for these receptors are not known. TCRdb used MiXCR to reprocess the reads, holding one entry per CDR3 protein. This sample has some 500,000 distinct CDR3 sequences, with about 40% found just once. The sequencing here drew on cultured PBMCs, taken from culture after CMV antigen stimulation. These receptors were taken from a human donor in good health (CMV status not recorded). Some clones in this sample may be carry-over from other donors' samples.

The table lists this clonotype with many counts. V usage is TRBV19 and J usage is TRBJ1-5; tentative D call: TRBD1 (6 bases). The CDR3 extends over 16 amino acids. From germline, CDR1 is LNHDA and CDR2 SQIVND (reference sequence). Trimming removed 4 bases at V and 9 bases at J, with 22 bases between. The CDR3 DNA reads TGTGCCAGTAGTACCGGGGGCGGGGGGGTGCTGCGGCCCCAGCATTTT. This sequence encodes CASSTGGGGVLRPQHF.

This clonotype was picked up a small number of times. V is TRBV28 and J is TRBJ1-4, with 9 bases aligning to TRBD1. V lost 4 bases and J lost 8; bases outside the gene matches: 8. Germline values: CDR1 MDHEN, CDR2 SYDVKM. The CDR3 is 15 residues long. CDR3 sequence reads: CASSSGGQGTEKLFF. Written as DNA, the CDR3 is TGTGCCAGCAGTTCTGGGGGACAGGGAACGGAAAAACTGTTTTTT.

This clonotype was seen a few times. The V and J genes are TRBV6-1 and TRBJ2-1; 7 bases align to TRBD1. This CDR3 has 15 amino acids. The ends lost 4 bases at V and 2 bases at J; junction bases unmatched: 5. Germline V gene data show CDR1 as MNHNS and CDR2 as SASEGT. Written as DNA, the CDR3 is TGTGCCAGCAGTGGAGGACAGGCCCCCTACAATGAGCAGTTCTTC. Translated: CASSGGQAPYNEQFF.

There are a few counts of this clonotype. The chain has TRBV7-2 and TRBJ2-2; 9 bases are a match to TRBD2. Germline assignment: CDR1 SGHTA and CDR2 FQGNSA. The CDR3 runs to 17 residues. J gave up 1 base and V 1 base, and 4 bases lay outside the gene matches. The CDR3 DNA sequence: TGTGCCAGCAGCTTAGGAGGACTAGCGAGGAACACCGGGGAGCTGTTTTTT. Encoded protein: CASSLGGLARNTGELFF.

Only a few counts were recorded for this clonotype. The chain combines TRBV6-1 with TRBJ1-2; the D gene is possibly TRBD1 (5 bases). There are 15 residues in the CDR3. Germline V gives CDR1 MNHNS, CDR2 SASEGT. Trimming shortened V by 6 bases and J by 7 bases, and 21 bases separated the two germline ends. This CDR3 is CASRPPTDNLGGYTF. In DNA, the CDR3 is TGTGCCAGCAGGCCTCCGACAGACAACTTGGGTGGCTACACCTTC.

The sample holds a few counts of this clonotype. This rearrangement joins TRBV10-3 to TRBJ2-7, with 10 bases matching TRBD1. Germline CDR1 reads ENHRY; CDR2 reads SYGVKD. The CDR3 loop spans 14 amino acids. The V gene end was trimmed by 10 bases and the J gene end by 3 bases; junction bases not matched to a gene: 9. CDR3 in DNA: TGTGCCACCAAAAGGGGGACAGGGGACTACGAGCAGTACTTC. Translation gives CATKRGTGDYEQYF.

This chain joins TRBV5-6 and TRBJ2-1; 9 nucleotides agree with TRBD1. The germline V gene has CDR1 SGHDT and CDR2 YYEEEE. CDR3 length: 16 amino acids. J lost 3 bases, V lost 4 bases, and 8 bases had no gene match. CDR3 in DNA: TGTGCCAGCAGCCGGCAACAGGGGGCTTTCTACAATGAGCAGTTCTTC. Its protein is CASSRQQGAFYNEQFF.

The chain joins TRBV6-5 to TRBJ1-2; D uncertain. V gave up 6 bases and J gave up 1 base, with 9 bases separating them. Germline V gene sequence: CDR1 MNHEY, CDR2 SVGAGI. This CDR3 is 13 amino acids long. This CDR3 reads CASSRNFNYGYTF. In nucleotides, the CDR3 is TGTGCCAGCAGCAGAAACTTTAACTATGGCTACACCTTC.

The rearrangement uses TRBV5-1 and TRBJ2-3, with a tentative D call TRBD2 (6 bases). CDR3 length: 15 amino acids. Trimming removed 3 bases from V and 8 bases from J, with 19 bases in between. Germline assignment: CDR1 SGHRS and CDR2 YFSETQ. The CDR3 spells CASSSGLPDGSTQYF. The DNA for the CDR3 is TGCGCCAGCAGCTCGGGACTCCCGGACGGGAGTACGCAGTATTTT.

This clonotype turned up a few times. The rearrangement links TRBV7-2 to TRBJ2-5; tentatively, D is TRBD2 (5 bases). V gave up 5 bases and J gave up 3 bases, with 19 bases separating them. The CDR3 contains 16 residues. CDR1 SGHTA and CDR2 FQGNSA come from the germline V gene. CDR3 residues: CASSPAVGLPKETQYF. CDR3 in DNA: TGTGCCAGCAGCCCAGCGGTCGGGTTGCCCAAAGAGACCCAGTACTTC.

The V gene is TRBV7-4, the J gene TRBJ1-2; D perhaps matches TRBD1 (6 bases). CDR1 is SGHVT, CDR2 SQSDAQ, per germline. The CDR3 is 18 amino acids. Between the trimmed V and J ends, which lost 6 bases and 4 bases, there was a span of 27 bases. The CDR3 sequence is CASSTQPVIRDMSYGYTF. The CDR3 DNA follows: TGTGCCAGCAGTACACAACCCGTCATCCGGGACATGTCCTATGGCTACACCTTC. Using reference TRBV7-4 and TRBJ1-2 for the parts outside the CDR3, the full variable domain is GAGVSQSPRYKVAKRGRDVALRCDSISGHVTLYWYRQTLGQGSEVLTYSQSDAQRDKSGRPSGRFSAERPERSVSTLKIQRTEQGDSAVYLCASSTQPVIRDMSYGYTFGSGTRLTVV.

The chain is built from TRBV7-4 and TRBJ1-6, with 8 bases aligning to TRBD1. The CDR3 covers 17 residues. V gave up 7 bases and J gave up 4 bases; unmatched junction bases: 12. The germline CDR1 and CDR2 sequences are SGHVT and SQSDAQ. The CDR3 DNA follows: TGTGCCAGCATCCATGTCCCCGGGACAGGTTATAATTCACCCCTCCACTTT. It codes for CASIHVPGTGYNSPLHF.

The gene calls are TRBV20-1 and TRBJ2-3; no definite D call. There are 12 residues in the CDR3. Trimming pared 5 bases from V and 3 bases from J, leaving 9 bases between. The germline V gene encodes CDR1 DFQATT and CDR2 SNEGSKA (reference sequence). Written as DNA, the CDR3 is TGCAGTGCTCCTAGTCATACAGATACGCAGTATTTT. Protein: CSAPSHTDTQYF.

This clonotype was seen more than once but under ten times. The chain carries TRBV18 and TRBJ1-4; D unclear. V was trimmed by 0 bases and J by 0 bases, leaving 14 bases between them. This CDR3 comprises 18 residues. The germline gives CDR1 KGHSH, CDR2 LQKENI. The CDR3 loop is CASSPPGQFRATNEKLFF. For the CDR3, the DNA is TGTGCCAGCTCACCACCTGGGCAGTTCCGGGCAACTAATGAAAAACTGTTTTTT.

This chain uses TRBV20-1 with TRBJ2-7; D possibly corresponds to TRBD2 (5 bases). Germline-derived CDR1 and CDR2 are DFQATT and SNEGSKA (reference sequence). Trimming pared 1 base from V and 0 bases from J, leaving 16 bases between. The CDR3 length is 16 residues. In nucleotides, the CDR3 is TGCAGTGCTAGAGGGTTGTCGCGGAGGAGCTCCTACGAGCAGTACTTC. It codes for CSARGLSRRSSYEQYF.

The chain recombines TRBV4-1 with TRBJ1-2, with D possibly being TRBD1 (6 bases). Deletions cut 2 bases from V and 6 bases from J, with 16 bases between. Germline assignment: CDR1 MGHRA and CDR2 YSYEKL. This CDR3 is built from 15 residues. The DNA of the CDR3 is TGCGCCAGCAGCCAACAACAGGGAGAAGCGGATGGCTACACCTTC. This codes for CASSQQQGEADGYTF.

The chain has TRBV12-3 or TRBV12-4 and TRBJ1-1; D remains unclear. CDR3 length: 13 residues. V was shortened by 10 bases and J by 2 bases, with 14 bases between the two germline ends. CDR3 protein: CATGPPTNTEAFF. CDR3 sequence (DNA): TGTGCCACAGGTCCGCCGACTAACACTGAAGCTTTCTTT.

This clonotype appeared once. The V gene is TRBV19, the J gene TRBJ2-1; 14 bases align to TRBD2. There are 24 residues in the CDR3. CDR1 is LNHDA and CDR2 is SQIVND in the germline V gene (reference sequence). V lost 5 bases, J lost 2 bases, and 26 bases stayed unmatched. In DNA, the CDR3 is TGTGCCAGTAGTGCCCCCGTGGGACAGGGGATGACTAGCGGGAGGGCCGTGCCCTACAATGAGCAGTTCTTC. It codes for CASSAPVGQGMTSGRAVPYNEQFF.

This chain uses TRBV4-1 with TRBJ2-1, with D unresolved. CDR3 length equals 15 residues. Trimming cost V 1 base and J 4 bases, with 11 bases left between them. From germline, CDR1 is MGHRA and CDR2 YSYEKL. CDR3: CASSQGGFAYNEQFF. The CDR3, as DNA: TGCGCCAGCAGCCAAGGTGGTTTCGCATACAATGAGCAGTTCTTC.

This clonotype was seen a handful of times. The V gene is TRBV20-1, the J gene TRBJ1-1; D is possibly TRBD1 (6 bases). The V gene lost 4 bases and the J gene lost 4 bases, with 22 bases spanning the gap. Germline V gene data show CDR1 as DFQATT and CDR2 as SNEGSKA (reference sequence). This CDR3 contains 16 residues. CDR3 loop: CSAMAGPDSGGTEAFF. CDR3 DNA: TGCAGTGCTATGGCGGGGCCGGACAGCGGGGGCACTGAAGCTTTCTTT.

The rearrangement joins TRBV28 to TRBJ1-5; tentatively, D is TRBD1 (5 bases). CDR3 length equals 14 residues. CDR1 is MDHEN and CDR2 is SYDVKM in the germline V gene. Trimming shortened V by 7 bases and J by 12 bases, and 22 bases separated the two germline ends. The CDR3 protein is CASIPGGSSRFQHF. As DNA, the CDR3 is TGTGCCAGCATTCCGGGGGGGTCCAGCAGGTTCCAGCATTTT.

This chain links TRBV3-1 with TRBJ1-1; D unclear. Germline values: CDR1 LGHDT, CDR2 YNNKEL (reference sequence). The CDR3 totals 14 residues. Trimming left V 8 bases short and J 1 base short, with 14 bases between. CDR3 in DNA: TGTGCCAGCCGAGGGAGAGGGAAGAACACTGAAGCTTTCTTT. Its protein is CASRGRGKNTEAFF.

The rearrangement uses TRBV20-1 and TRBJ2-1; a weak D match, TRBD1 (5 bases). This CDR3 spans 13 amino acids. Trimming took off 3 bases at V and 1 base at J, with 7 bases between the two ends. In germline, CDR1 is DFQATT, CDR2 SNEGSKA (reference sequence). The CDR3 DNA follows: TGCAGTGCTAGTAGGGGATCCTACAATGAGCAGTTCTTC. It is translated as CSASRGSYNEQFF.